The 20 T cell receptor beta chains reported below all come from one sample, sequenced in a study of blood T cell repertoires in COVID-19 (dated by TCRdb to about 2020). Libraries were made using the immunoSEQ multiplex PCR assay. TCRdb took this table from immuneACCESS and kept in-frame rearrangements with V and J called. Such tables lack part of the clones; where checked against another copy, unresolved V genes explain under half of the gap, and the rest is unexplained. The sample includes some 300,000 clones, with around nine tenths observed a single time. The ten largest clonotypes hold roughly 14% of the sample. Material for sequencing was peripheral blood. The receptors derive from a woman aged 65 to 85 with COVID-19, enrolled during active disease.

The chain is built from TRBV11-2 and TRBJ2-7; D is perhaps TRBD2 (7 bases). V dropped 1 base and J dropped 0 bases, with 13 bases sitting between them. There are 16 residues in the CDR3. The germline gives CDR1 SGHAT, CDR2 FQNNGV. CDR3 protein: CASSLGPGGLSYEQYF. Written as DNA, the CDR3 is TGTGCCAGCAGCTTAGGCCCGGGGGGCCTCTCCTACGAGCAGTACTTC.

The chain joins TRBV5-8 to TRBJ2-3, with D possibly matching TRBD2 (5 bases). Trimming stripped 6 bases from V and 0 bases from J, with 14 bases between. The CDR3 runs 15 residues. From germline, CDR1 is SGHTS and CDR2 YDEGEE. The CDR3 sequence: CASNGVPTSTDTQYF. For the CDR3, the DNA is TGTGCCAGCAACGGGGTTCCAACTAGCACAGATACGCAGTATTTT. The complete variable domain, with remaining parts taken from reference TRBV5-8 and TRBJ2-3, reads EAGVTQSPTHLIKTRGQQATLRCSPISGHTSVYWYQQALGLGLQFLLWYDEGEERNRGNFPPRFSGRQFPNYSSELNVNALELEDSALYLCASNGVPTSTDTQYFGPGTRLTVL.

This clone came up once. The V gene is TRBV7-2, the J gene TRBJ1-3; no definite D call. Germline CDR1 and CDR2: SGHTA and FQGNSA. Trimming took off 3 bases at V and 2 bases at J, with 20 bases between the two ends. The CDR3 covers 18 residues. This chain's CDR3 is CASSFTPLQGGAGNTIYF. The CDR3 DNA reads as TGTGCCAGCAGCTTTACCCCCTTACAAGGCGGAGCTGGAAACACCATATATTTT.

The V call is TRBV5-1, the J call TRBJ2-1; D is unclear. The V gene lost 2 bases and the J gene lost 0 bases, with 9 bases spanning the gap. Germline V gene lookup returns CDR1 SGHRS and CDR2 YFSETQ. CDR3 length: 15 amino acids. CDR3 DNA: TGCGCCAGCAGCTTCGACAAGAGCTCCTACAATGAGCAGTTCTTC. Its translation is CASSFDKSSYNEQFF.

This clone was seen only a few times. The rearrangement links TRBV4-2 to TRBJ2-2, with D perhaps matching TRBD2 (7 bases). Per germline, CDR1 LGHNA and CDR2 YNFKEQ. This CDR3 region has 16 residues. V lost 0 bases to trimming and J lost 6 bases, with 14 bases between them. The CDR3, as DNA: TGTGCCAGCAGCCAAGATCCTCTAGGGGGGGCCGGGGAGCTGTTTTTT. Its protein product is CASSQDPLGGAGELFF.

The chain is built from TRBV6-5 and TRBJ1-3; no clear D gene. The germline V and J ends were trimmed by 7 bases and 4 bases, with 17 bases remaining between them. Germline V gives CDR1 MNHEY, CDR2 SVGAGI. This CDR3 contains 15 residues. The CDR3 sequence: CASKFGGSKGNTIYF. CDR3 DNA: TGTGCCAGCAAATTTGGAGGGTCGAAGGGAAACACCATATATTTT.

This chain links TRBV5-1 with TRBJ2-7; 10 nucleotides match TRBD1. The germline gives CDR1 SGHRS, CDR2 YFSETQ. The CDR3 consists of 15 residues. Germline trimming cut 0 bases from V and 2 bases from J; bases unmatched to any gene: 2. In DNA, the CDR3 is TGCGCCAGCAGCTTGGGACAGGGGGCCGCCTACGAGCAGTACTTC. This codes for CASSLGQGAAYEQYF. Looking up the rest from reference TRBV5-1 and TRBJ2-7 gives the full variable domain: KAGVTQTPRYLIKTRGQQVTLSCSPISGHRSVSWYQQTPGQGLQFLFEYFSETQRNKGNFPGRFSGRQFSNSRSEMNVSTLELGDSALYLCASSLGQGAAYEQYFGPGTRLTVT.

The chain couples TRBV9 to TRBJ2-1; a possible D gene is TRBD2 (5 bases). The CDR3 has 15 amino acids. V was cut by 0 bases and J by 3 bases, with 10 bases left in between. The germline V gene encodes CDR1 SGDLS and CDR2 YYNGEE. The CDR3 spells CASSVDGELYNEQFF. DNA for the CDR3: TGTGCCAGCAGCGTAGACGGGGAGCTCTACAATGAGCAGTTCTTC. Full variable domain (outside the CDR3, taken from reference TRBV9 and TRBJ2-1): DSGVTQTPKHLITATGQRVTLRCSPRSGDLSVYWYQQSLDQGLQFLIQYYNGEERAKGNILERFSAQQFPDLHSELNLSSLELGDSALYFCASSVDGELYNEQFFGPGTRLTVL.

This clone was counted once. The chain joins TRBV5-1 to TRBJ2-1; TRBD1 matches 7 bases. V shed 1 base, J shed 9 bases, and the junction held 4 bases outside the gene matches. Germline values: CDR1 SGHRS, CDR2 YFSETQ. This CDR3 comprises 13 residues. CDR3 DNA: TGCGCCAGCAGCTTGATGAGGGACAGTGAGCAGTTCTTC. Translation gives CASSLMRDSEQFF.

The chain links TRBV13 to TRBJ1-1; 7 bases map to TRBD1. The CDR3 totals 15 residues. J lost 0 bases, V lost 5 bases, and 6 bases had no gene match. Per the germline V gene, CDR1 is PRHDT and CDR2 is FYEKMQ (reference sequence). The CDR3 DNA sequence: TGTGCCAGCAGCGGACGGGACAGCCTGAACACTGAAGCTTTCTTT. Residues: CASSGRDSLNTEAFF.

The chain has TRBV7-9 and TRBJ1-1; D may be TRBD1 (5 bases). The CDR3 is 14 residues long. Looked up from germline, CDR1 is SEHNR and CDR2 is FQNEAQ (reference sequence). The V and J ends lost 3 bases and 0 bases respectively, with 8 bases between them. This chain's CDR3 is CASSFRGMNTEAFF. The CDR3 DNA follows: TGTGCCAGCAGCTTCCGGGGGATGAACACTGAAGCTTTCTTT.

The genes are TRBV4-1 and TRBJ1-2, with D uncertain. Germline V gene sequence: CDR1 MGHRA, CDR2 YSYEKL. V lost 2 bases to trimming and J lost 8 bases, with 9 bases between them. This CDR3 spans 12 amino acids. CDR3 sequence (DNA): TGCGCCAGCAGCCAAAACTACGGGGGCTACACCTTC. As protein: CASSQNYGGYTF.

This sequence joins TRBV4-3 and TRBJ1-2; TRBD1 aligns across 8 bases. This CDR3 is 14 amino acids long. Germline V gene lookup returns CDR1 LGHNA and CDR2 YSLEER. The V segment lost 0 bases and the J segment 8 bases; nucleotides outside the gene matches: 5. The CDR3 spells CASSQDLQGGGYTF. CDR3 coding DNA: TGCGCCAGCAGCCAAGATTTACAGGGGGGCGGCTACACCTTC.

This rearrangement joins TRBV5-1 to TRBJ2-5, with 12 nucleotides matching TRBD2. Germline V CDR1 and CDR2: SGHRS, YFSETQ. J lost 5 bases, V lost 3 bases, and 5 bases had no gene match. The CDR3 runs to 15 residues. CDR3 region: CASSSSGGAWETQYF. The CDR3 nucleotides read TGCGCCAGCAGCTCTAGCGGGGGGGCATGGGAGACCCAGTACTTC.

CDR3 sequence reads: CASSEGGTRYEQYF. The CDR3, as DNA: TGTGCCAGCAGTGAAGGGGGGACTCGGTACGAGCAGTACTTC. The rearrangement joins TRBV6-1 to TRBJ2-7; D may be TRBD2 (6 bases). The CDR3 is 14 residues long. The germline V and J ends were trimmed by 1 base and 4 bases, with 11 bases remaining between them. The germline V gene encodes CDR1 MNHNS and CDR2 SASEGT.

The chain recombines TRBV6-2 or TRBV6-3 with TRBJ2-5; D may be TRBD2 (5 bases). The CDR3 runs to 13 residues. Trimming took off 4 bases at V and 5 bases at J, with 11 bases between the two ends. The germline gives CDR1 MNHEY, CDR2 SVGEGT. For the CDR3, the DNA is TGTGCCAGCAGTTGGGCGGGTATGGAGACCCAGTACTTC. Encoded protein: CASSWAGMETQYF.

This chain uses TRBV6-5 with TRBJ1-2; D might be TRBD1 (6 bases). This CDR3 has 16 amino acids. Trimming removed 1 base from V and 5 bases from J, with 17 bases in between. Germline assignment: CDR1 MNHEY and CDR2 SVGAGI. CDR3 sequence (DNA): TGTGCCAGCAGTTACTTTGGACAGATTGCCATGTATGGCTACACCTTC. Its protein product is CASSYFGQIAMYGYTF.

The CDR3 DNA follows: TGTGCCTGGAGTGTAATATTAGGGGCCGCGGTCAAAAACATTCAGTACTTC. Its protein product is CAWSVILGAAVKNIQYF. This chain links TRBV30 with TRBJ2-4; D possibly corresponds to TRBD1 (5 bases). The ends were cut back, 0 bases at V and 3 bases at J, with 18 bases in the middle. The CDR3 spans 17 residues. Germline V gene lookup returns CDR1 GTSNPN and CDR2 SVGIG (reference sequence).

This chain links TRBV7-9 with TRBJ2-5; the match to TRBD2 covers 7 bases. J was trimmed by 5 bases and V by 4 bases; bases with no gene match: 13. The length of the CDR3 is 16 residues. Germline lookup yields CDR1 SEHNR and CDR2 FQNEAQ (reference sequence). The CDR3 region has the DNA TGTGCCAGCAGCTCCCTGGGGAGGGCGCGGGGTGAGACCCAGTACTTC. Translating it yields CASSSLGRARGETQYF.

This clone came up once. The chain couples TRBV29-1 to TRBJ2-1, with TRBD2 matching over 8 bases. Germline V gives CDR1 SQVTM, CDR2 ANQGSEA. CDR3 length: 14 amino acids. The ends lost 4 bases at V and 5 bases at J; junction bases unmatched: 7. CDR3 loop: CSVAVAGTHNEQFF. The CDR3 DNA reads TGCAGCGTTGCGGTAGCGGGGACCCACAATGAGCAGTTCTTC.